One TCR beta chain is described in this entry. Its target is unknown. This sample stems from a study of graft-versus-host responses after intestinal transplantation. Overall study context: Recipients got multivisceral, liver-intestinal, or isolated intestinal transplants. Study results and caveats: Early after transplant, HvG clones declined as circulating GvH clones peaked. In recipient marrow, GvH clones were found, and some appeared first in ileum or blood.

Trimming removed 3 bases at V and 7 bases at J, with 13 bases between. The CDR3 extends over 14 amino acids. Per the germline V gene, CDR1 is MNHNS and CDR2 is SASEGT. The graft tissue was processed, and this released both intraepithelial and lamina propria lymphocytes. The method was immunoSEQ multiplex PCR; TCRdb's version includes in-frame clones alone and lacks a portion of them. Of around 4,900 clones in the sample, 60% to 85% were seen once. The chain combines TRBV6-1 with TRBJ1-5; TRBD1 might be the D (6 bases). The material was ileum tissue, obtained 120 to 130 days after intestinal transplantation. This receptor was obtained from a human patient who received an intestinal transplant, so some T cells may come from the graft donor. CDR3 sequence (DNA): TGTGCCAGCAGTGACTCGGGGGGCGGCCAGCCCCAGCATTTT. Its translation is CASSDSGGGQPQHF.